A single sample gave rise to the 21 T cell receptor beta chains below, sequenced in a study of T-cell memory formation after mild COVID-19. TCRdb ran MiXCR on the 5' RACE reads and lists one entry per CDR3 protein. The sample has just over 400,000 distinct CDR3 sequences, more than 20% seen once. Source material: PBMCs or a T cell subset sorted from them (not recorded which). These receptor sequences come from an adult woman who had mild COVID-19 (a few samples of this study predate the infection). Cell type and time point are not known.

The rearrangement joins TRBV12-3 or TRBV12-4 to TRBJ2-1; D might be TRBD2 (6 bases). V lost 7 bases and J lost 7, with 14 bases in between. The CDR3 is 13 residues long. As DNA, the CDR3 is TGTGCCAGCACTCTCCACAGCGGGAATGAGCAGTTCTTC. Its protein product is CASTLHSGNEQFF.

The CDR3 here is CASSLSGGMNTEAFF. In DNA form, the CDR3 reads TGTGCCAGCAGCTTGTCAGGGGGAATGAACACTGAAGCTTTCTTT. V is TRBV5-6 and J is TRBJ1-1, with TRBD1 matching over 7 bases. CDR1 and CDR2 from the germline V gene are SGHDT and YYEEEE. The length of the CDR3 is 15 residues. The J segment lost 0 bases and the V segment lost 1 base, leaving 3 bases of the junction unmatched.

This clonotype has just a few counts. The chain joins TRBV3-1 to TRBJ2-3, with D uncertain. V was cut by 0 bases and J by 4 bases, with 14 bases left in between. The CDR3 extends over 16 amino acids. Germline-derived CDR1 and CDR2 are LGHDT and YNNKEL (reference sequence). This CDR3 is CASSQDHGVVADTQYF. CDR3 sequence (DNA): TGTGCCAGCAGCCAAGATCACGGCGTAGTGGCAGATACGCAGTATTTT.

This chain uses TRBV7-3 with TRBJ2-3; D ambiguous. Trimming took 3 bases from V and 6 from J, leaving 10 bases between them. Germline-derived CDR1 and CDR2 are SGHTA and FQGTGA. The CDR3 has 13 amino acids. The CDR3 sequence: CASSLSRSDTQYF. In DNA, the CDR3 is TGTGCCAGCAGCTTGTCTCGGTCGGATACGCAGTATTTT.

This clonotype was observed a handful of times. This chain uses TRBV5-1 with TRBJ1-2; 7 nucleotides agree with TRBD1. After removal of 6 bases from V and 5 bases from J, the junction contained 13 bases not matched to a gene. The CDR3 has 15 residues. The germline gives CDR1 SGHRS, CDR2 YFSETQ. In DNA form, the CDR3 reads TGCGCCAGCAAGACAGGGATACCCGTTAAGTATGGCTACACCTTC. This codes for CASKTGIPVKYGYTF.

This clonotype was seen ten or more times. This CDR3 is CAISETGGTEAFF. The CDR3 region has the DNA TGTGCCATCAGTGAAACAGGGGGCACTGAAGCTTTCTTT. This rearrangement joins TRBV10-3 to TRBJ1-1; 8 bases are shared with TRBD1. There are 13 residues in the CDR3. Germline CDR1 is ENHRY and CDR2 is SYGVKD. V shed 3 bases and J 4 bases; nucleotides not matched to a gene: 1.

This clonotype was detected many times. The chain links TRBV6-6 to TRBJ2-7; 9 nucleotides agree with TRBD1. Germline assignment: CDR1 MNHNY and CDR2 SVGAGI (reference sequence). The CDR3 totals 16 residues. Trimming at V came to 0 bases and at J to 3 bases, leaving 6 bases not matched to a gene. CDR3 sequence (DNA): TGTGCCAGCAGTTACTCTTGGGACAGGGACTACTACGAGCAGTACTTC. The encoded protein is CASSYSWDRDYYEQYF.

This clonotype came up a few times. V is TRBV6-1 and J is TRBJ1-1; D is ambiguous. With 0 bases removed from V and 5 bases from J, the gap between germline ends came to 7 bases. In germline, CDR1 is MNHNS, CDR2 SASEGT. The CDR3 runs 13 residues. The CDR3 DNA sequence: TGTGCCAGCAGTGAAGCGATGGGTACTGAAGCTTTCTTT. Translating it yields CASSEAMGTEAFF.

V usage is TRBV6-2 or TRBV6-3 and J usage is TRBJ1-5; D is possibly TRBD1 (5 bases). The germline V gene has CDR1 MNHEY and CDR2 SVGEGT. V lost 2 bases and J lost 2, with 10 bases in between. This CDR3 contains 15 residues. The chain's CDR3 is CASSYGGEGNQPQHF. CDR3 coding DNA: TGTGCCAGCAGTTACGGGGGGGAAGGCAATCAGCCCCAGCATTTT.

In this sample, this clonotype turned up a few times. This chain links TRBV9 with TRBJ2-3; D unresolved. The ends were cut back, 0 bases at V and 2 bases at J, with 7 bases in the middle. Germline CDR1 is SGDLS and CDR2 is YYNGEE. This CDR3 has 14 residues. The CDR3 DNA sequence: TGTGCCAGCAGCGTAGATGGGGTCACAGATACGCAGTATTTT. It is translated as CASSVDGVTDTQYF.

Only a few counts were recorded for this clonotype. The chain recombines TRBV6-5 with TRBJ2-7; maybe TRBD2 (5 bases). Germline V lookup: CDR1 MNHEY, CDR2 SVGAGI. This CDR3 region has 13 residues. V lost 2 bases, J lost 3 bases, and 8 bases lay in between. The CDR3 DNA sequence: TGTGCCAGCAGTTACCACCGGGACTACGAGCAGTACTTC. This gives the protein CASSYHRDYEQYF.

The chain carries TRBV11-3 and TRBJ1-2; 8 nucleotides line up with TRBD1. J lost 4 bases, V lost 4 bases, and 2 bases had no gene match. From germline, CDR1 is SGHNT and CDR2 YENEEA. This CDR3 has 13 amino acids. The CDR3 DNA reads TGTGCCAGCAGCTCAGGGGGCGTCTATGGCTACACCTTC. Translating it yields CASSSGGVYGYTF.

The rearrangement uses TRBV10-2 and TRBJ2-1; 7 bases map to TRBD2. This CDR3 has 14 residues. With 6 bases clipped from V and 4 bases from J, the junction kept 6 bases outside the gene matches. Germline lookup yields CDR1 WSHSY and CDR2 SAAADI. CDR3 in amino acids: CASSQPGLYNEQFF. The CDR3 bases are TGCGCCAGCAGCCAACCGGGACTATACAATGAGCAGTTCTTC.

In this sample, this clonotype turned up a few times. CDR3 region: CASSPRGGSETQYF. Written as DNA, the CDR3 is TGTGCCAGCAGCCCTAGGGGGGGGAGCGAGACCCAGTACTTC. The chain is built from TRBV5-6 and TRBJ2-5; weak D call: TRBD2 (7 bases). This CDR3 contains 14 residues. CDR1 and CDR2 from the germline V gene are SGHDT and YYEEEE. The ends were cut back, 4 bases at V and 5 bases at J, with 15 bases in the middle. Drawing the rest from reference TRBV5-6 and TRBJ2-5, the complete variable domain is DAGVTQSPTHLIKTRGQQVTLRCSPKSGHDTVSWYQQALGQGPQFIFQYYEEEERQRGNFPDRFSGHQFPNYSSELNVNALLLGDSALYLCASSPRGGSETQYFGPGTRLLVL.

This clonotype showed up just a few times. CDR3 in amino acids: CASSSGQMQPQHF. In DNA, the CDR3 is TGTGCCAGCAGTTCCGGACAGATGCAGCCCCAGCATTTT. The chain links TRBV6-5 to TRBJ1-5, with D maybe TRBD1 (6 bases). The CDR3 runs 13 residues. Trimming left V 4 bases short and J 7 bases short, with 11 bases between. Germline V gene sequence: CDR1 MNHEY, CDR2 SVGAGI.

This clonotype has more than one count but fewer than ten. This chain joins TRBV24-1 and TRBJ2-2; perhaps TRBD1 as D (6 bases). The CDR3 is 14 residues long. Trimming took off 5 bases at V and 7 bases at J, with 13 bases between the two ends. Germline V gene data show CDR1 as KGHDR and CDR2 as SFDVKD. CDR3 bases: TGTGCCACCAGTGCAGCAGGGGTTGGCGGGGAGCTGTTTTTT. Its translation is CATSAAGVGGELFF.

The genes are TRBV19 and TRBJ1-1, with 9 bases matching TRBD1. The germline V gene encodes CDR1 LNHDA and CDR2 SQIVND (reference sequence). V trimming: 6 bases; J trimming: 6 bases; junction bases outside the gene matches: 11. This CDR3 is 15 amino acids long. CDR3 amino acids: CASSTWGQGRAEAFF. The DNA of the CDR3 is TGTGCCAGTAGCACCTGGGGACAGGGACGCGCTGAAGCTTTCTTT.

This clonotype was seen a few times. The V gene is TRBV20-1, the J gene TRBJ1-5; D gene unclear. V shed 0 bases and J shed 0 bases, with 6 bases lying between them. This CDR3 is built from 14 residues. Germline loops: CDR1 DFQATT, CDR2 SNEGSKA (reference sequence). CDR3 amino acids: CSARDNYSNQPQHF. In DNA, the CDR3 is TGCAGTGCTAGAGACAACTATAGCAATCAGCCCCAGCATTTT.

This clonotype showed up just a few times. This chain links TRBV6-2 or TRBV6-3 with TRBJ2-1; D is undetermined. Germline V lookup: CDR1 MNHEY, CDR2 SVGEGT. The CDR3 is made up of 12 amino acids. Between the trimmed V and J ends, which lost 6 bases and 6 bases, there was a span of 9 bases. CDR3 protein: CASSTLINEQFF. The CDR3 region has the DNA TGTGCCAGCAGCACCCTTATCAATGAGCAGTTCTTC.

This clonotype was recorded many times. Given a much more abundant clone one base away, this may be a read error. V is TRBV12-3 or TRBV12-4 and J is TRBJ2-2; the D is unclear. The length of the CDR3 is 12 residues. Trimming removed 1 base at V and 6 bases at J, with 3 bases between. The CDR3 protein is CASSLGSGELFF. CDR3 in DNA: TGTGCCAGCAGTTTAGGTTCCGGGGAGCTGTTTTTT.

V usage is TRBV20-1 and J usage is TRBJ1-1, with D perhaps TRBD1 (5 bases). The CDR3 has 15 residues. The germline CDR1 and CDR2 sequences are DFQATT and SNEGSKA (reference sequence). V was shortened by 0 bases and J by 3 bases, with 14 bases between the two germline ends. The CDR3 DNA is TGCAGTGCTAGAGATCGGGAGACGGGGGACACTGAAGCTTTCTTT. Protein product: CSARDRETGDTEAFF.